This T cell receptor (beta chain) was observed in a study of T cell repertoires in cytomegalovirus infection. Study in general: Matching HLA type, along with CMV infection, was indicated by public TCR beta signatures. General study results and limits: Carriage of CMV together with the relevant HLA was identifiable through cumulative public TCR beta family frequency.

On this clonotype: Its antigen is still unknown.

Trimming removed 8 bases from V and 5 bases from J, with 7 bases in between. The CDR3 has 11 amino acids. Germline CDR1 is MNHEY and CDR2 is SMNVEV (reference sequence). TCRdb passed the reads through MiXCR, listing each CDR3 protein once. This table holds hundreds of thousands of distinct CDR3 sequences, 17% found once. The sequence came from a human donor in good health (CMV status not recorded). Some clones in this sample may be carry-over from other donors' samples. This sequence joins TRBV27 and TRBJ1-5, with D perhaps matching TRBD1 (6 bases). Specimen: PBMCs. The CDR3 is CASGGYQPQHF. The CDR3 bases are TGTGCCAGCGGGGGCTATCAGCCCCAGCATTTT.